One sample yielded the 11 T cell receptor beta chains listed below, sequenced in a study of T cells after posttransplantation cyclophosphamide. Sequencing was performed with immunoSEQ multiplex PCR; in TCRdb, only in-frame clones are kept and a portion is missing. The sample yields more than 40,000 clones, without any singletons. Sequenced material: PBMCs. These receptors originate from a man aged 35 to 55 in good health, CMV-negative, and a related stem cell transplant donor.

This clone was observed a handful of times. The gene calls are TRBV28 and TRBJ2-3, with TRBD2 matching over 9 bases. Germline CDR1 and CDR2: MDHEN and SYDVKM. V gave up 10 bases and J gave up 1 base; unmatched junction bases: 3. The CDR3 has 13 amino acids. The CDR3 nucleotides are TGTGCCAACAAGCGGGAGGGCACAGATACGCAGTATTTT. Its protein product is CANKREGTDTQYF.

In its sample, this clone was seen a few times. The chain uses TRBV6-1 and TRBJ1-6; D gene uncertain. The V and J ends lost 7 bases and 5 bases respectively, with 15 bases between them. The CDR3 is 15 residues long. Per the germline V gene, CDR1 is MNHNS and CDR2 is SASEGT. Written as DNA, the CDR3 is TGTGCCAGCATGGGCAGCTATACCGATAATTCACCCCTCCACTTT. It is translated as CASMGSYTDNSPLHF.

This clone was detected ten times or more. The chain is built from TRBV19 and TRBJ1-2; no firm D call. Germline V gene sequence: CDR1 LNHDA, CDR2 SQIVND (reference sequence). This CDR3 is 15 amino acids long. V was trimmed by 3 bases and J by 3 bases, leaving 14 bases between them. Here the CDR3 reads CASSIPREAYYGYTF. As DNA, the CDR3 is TGTGCCAGTAGTATTCCCCGGGAAGCGTACTATGGCTACACCTTC.

Ten or more counts support this clone. The rearrangement uses TRBV6-5 and TRBJ1-1; D may be TRBD1 (5 bases). The CDR3 is made up of 15 amino acids. CDR1 is MNHEY, CDR2 SVGAGI, per germline. V dropped 6 bases and J dropped 1 base, with 15 bases sitting between them. CDR3: CASRRTPVGNTEAFF. The CDR3 DNA follows: TGTGCCAGCAGGCGGACACCGGTGGGGAACACTGAAGCTTTCTTT.

This clone was observed many times. The gene calls are TRBV19 and TRBJ2-3; 12 bases map to TRBD2. The CDR3 has 15 residues. Looked up from germline, CDR1 is LNHDA and CDR2 is SQIVND (reference sequence). The ends lost 7 bases at V and 3 bases at J; junction bases unmatched: 5. CDR3 residues: CASKVGTSGTDTQYF. The DNA for the CDR3 is TGTGCCAGTAAAGTGGGGACTAGCGGGACAGATACGCAGTATTTT.

This clone appeared many times. J is TRBJ2-1 and V is TRBV9, with D perhaps matching TRBD2 (5 bases). Germline assignment: CDR1 SGDLS and CDR2 YYNGEE. The CDR3 totals 16 residues. The V end was cut by 0 bases, the J end by 0 bases, with 10 bases between. The CDR3: CASSVESSLSYNEQFF. The CDR3 nucleotides read TGTGCCAGCAGCGTAGAATCTAGCCTCTCCTACAATGAGCAGTTCTTC.

At least ten counts were recorded for this clone. The chain couples TRBV11-2 to TRBJ2-1, with TRBD2 matching 9 bases. CDR1 SGHAT and CDR2 FQNNGV come from the germline V gene. With 5 bases clipped from V and 0 bases from J, the junction kept 14 bases outside the gene matches. The CDR3 extends over 19 amino acids. In DNA form, the CDR3 reads TGTGCCAGCAGCCACACCGGGACTAGCTTCGCCAGCTCCTACAATGAGCAGTTCTTC. Residues: CASSHTGTSFASSYNEQFF.

At least ten counts were recorded for this clone. The chain uses TRBV27 and TRBJ2-5; 9 bases fit TRBD2. The J segment lost 4 bases and the V segment lost 8 bases, leaving 8 bases of the junction unmatched. The germline gives CDR1 MNHEY, CDR2 SMNVEV (reference sequence). The CDR3 has 14 residues. CDR3 amino acids: CASGLAGVGETQYF. The CDR3 DNA follows: TGTGCCAGCGGATTAGCGGGAGTCGGAGAGACCCAGTACTTC.

This clone was detected many times. In DNA form, the CDR3 reads TGTGCCAGCAGCGTGACTAGCGATCATACGCAGTATTTT. It is translated as CASSVTSDHTQYF. J is TRBJ2-3 and V is TRBV5-4, with 8 bases that match TRBD2. Germline CDR1 is SGHNT and CDR2 is YYREEE (reference sequence). V lost 4 bases and J lost 7; bases outside the gene matches: 5. This CDR3 contains 13 residues.

This clone was observed many times. V and J are TRBV5-1 and TRBJ2-7; 7 bases match TRBD2. The junction had 9 bases not matched to a gene; V was cut back by 4 bases and J by 2 bases. This CDR3 is built from 15 residues. In germline, CDR1 is SGHRS, CDR2 YFSETQ. The CDR3, as DNA: TGCGCCAGCAGCAGAACTAGCGCAACACCCTACGAGCAGTACTTC. Amino acids: CASSRTSATPYEQYF.

This clone was seen at least ten times. This chain joins TRBV28 and TRBJ2-1; 11 positions match TRBD2. Germline V CDR1 and CDR2: MDHEN, SYDVKM. The V and J ends lost 6 bases and 5 bases, in that order; junction bases with no gene match: 9. The CDR3 extends over 16 amino acids. CDR3 sequence (DNA): TGTGCCAGCAGCCCTATTAGCGGGAGGGCCCACAATGAGCAGTTCTTC. Its protein is CASSPISGRAHNEQFF.